Below are 12 T cell receptor beta chains sequenced from a single sample in a study of T cells in Graves' hyperthyroidism and ophthalmopathy. TCR beta CDR3 sequences were amplified from RNA transcripts. The primer set for the first-round RT-PCR of the TCR CDR3 was HTBI. A single record per CDR3 protein comes from TCRdb applying MiXCR to the multiplex PCR reads. The repertoire holds more than 550,000 distinct CDR3 sequences, with approximately 18% as singletons. Input material: blood. These receptors came from a woman aged 45-59 years with Graves' hyperthyroidism that later progressed to Graves' ophthalmopathy.

The chain links TRBV4-1 to TRBJ2-7; possible D gene TRBD2, 6 bases. The ends were cut back, 0 bases at V and 2 bases at J, with 11 bases in the middle. The CDR3 is 15 amino acids. Germline V gene data show CDR1 as MGHRA and CDR2 as YSYEKL. The CDR3 spells CASSQDAWGAYEQYF. DNA of the CDR3: TGCGCCAGCAGCCAAGATGCGTGGGGGGCCTACGAGCAGTACTTC.

This clonotype came up a few times. The gene calls are TRBV20-1 and TRBJ1-1; tentative D call: TRBD1 (5 bases). V gave up 8 bases and J gave up 4 bases, with 23 bases separating them. Germline V gene data show CDR1 as DFQATT and CDR2 as SNEGSKA (reference sequence). The CDR3 contains 15 residues. The DNA for the CDR3 is TGCAGTACCCTCCCCGGGAGCGGGGGAGCCACTGAAGCTTTCTTT. As protein: CSTLPGSGGATEAFF.

This clonotype appeared many times. V is TRBV14 and J is TRBJ1-1; possibly TRBD1 for D (5 bases). Germline lookup yields CDR1 SGHDN and CDR2 FVKESK. V lost 4 bases and J 3 bases, leaving 18 bases between the germline ends. This CDR3 contains 16 residues. In DNA form, the CDR3 reads TGTGCCAGCAGCCCCGGGACTAACCAGGCGTACACTGAAGCTTTCTTT. It specifies CASSPGTNQAYTEAFF.

The chain is built from TRBV30 and TRBJ2-2, with D tentatively TRBD2 (5 bases). The CDR3 contains 12 residues. Germline CDR1 is GTSNPN and CDR2 is SVGIG (reference sequence). Trimming removed 5 bases at V and 4 bases at J, with 8 bases between. The CDR3 bases are TGTGCCTGGGGCGCGGGCACCGGGGAGCTGTTTTTT. The encoded protein is CAWGAGTGELFF.

This clonotype was detected a few times. The gene calls are TRBV6-9 and TRBJ1-6; D not resolved. V shed 3 bases and J shed 4 bases, with 10 bases lying between them. Germline assignment: CDR1 MNHGY and CDR2 SVAAGI. This CDR3 region has 15 residues. The CDR3 loop is CASSYRQSYNSPLHF. CDR3 coding DNA: TGTGCCAGCAGTTACAGGCAGTCGTATAATTCACCCCTCCACTTT.

In its sample, this clonotype was seen many times. The chain joins TRBV7-8 to TRBJ1-4; perhaps TRBD1 as D (5 bases). The CDR3 is made up of 13 amino acids. Germline-derived CDR1 and CDR2 are SGHVS and FQNEAQ. V was trimmed by 10 bases and J by 0 bases, leaving 9 bases between them. The CDR3, as DNA: TGTGCCACCTCGGGGGCAACTAATGAAAAACTGTTTTTT. This codes for CATSGATNEKLFF.

This clonotype was observed many times. The chain couples TRBV5-1 to TRBJ2-7, with D possibly being TRBD1 (5 bases). Trimming took 3 bases from V and 5 from J, leaving 18 bases between them. Looked up from germline, CDR1 is SGHRS and CDR2 is YFSETQ. The CDR3 contains 15 residues. CDR3: CASSSTGQDGHEQYF. The CDR3 nucleotides are TGCGCCAGCAGCTCCACAGGCCAAGACGGGCACGAGCAGTACTTC. The whole variable domain, filled in from reference TRBV5-1 and TRBJ2-7, reads KAGVTQTPRYLIKTRGQQVTLSCSPISGHRSVSWYQQTPGQGLQFLFEYFSETQRNKGNFPGRFSGRQFSNSRSEMNVSTLELGDSALYLCASSSTGQDGHEQYFGPGTRLTVT.

The chain carries TRBV7-3 and TRBJ2-3; TRBD1 matches at 7 bases. The CDR3 is 16 amino acids. The V segment lost 5 bases and the J segment 0 bases; nucleotides outside the gene matches: 8. Per the germline V gene, CDR1 is SGHTA and CDR2 is FQGTGA. CDR3 in amino acids: CASSPLDRDSTDTQYF. CDR3 nucleotide sequence: TGTGCCAGCAGCCCCCTCGACAGGGACAGCACAGATACGCAGTATTTT.

This rearrangement joins TRBV30 to TRBJ1-4, with no clear D. Trimming left V 0 bases short and J 3 bases short, with 8 bases between. Germline loops: CDR1 GTSNPN, CDR2 SVGIG (reference sequence). The length of the CDR3 is 14 residues. CDR3 amino acids: CAWSVTTSNEKLFF. The CDR3 nucleotides are TGTGCCTGGAGTGTAACCACATCTAATGAAAAACTGTTTTTT.

V is TRBV20-1 and J is TRBJ1-1; weak D call: TRBD1 (5 bases). Germline V gene lookup returns CDR1 DFQATT and CDR2 SNEGSKA (reference sequence). V gave up 3 bases and J gave up 4 bases, with 9 bases separating them. The CDR3 runs 12 residues. Here the CDR3 reads CSASSGPTEAFF. Written as DNA, the CDR3 is TGCAGTGCTAGTTCAGGGCCCACTGAAGCTTTCTTT.

This clonotype was counted between two and nine times. The CDR3 nucleotides are TGTGCCAGCGGCCGGGAAGGGAACACCGGGGAGCTGTTTTTT. Residues: CASGREGNTGELFF. The chain joins TRBV9 to TRBJ2-2; D is perhaps TRBD2 (5 bases). Germline V CDR1 and CDR2: SGDLS, YYNGEE. V lost 7 bases and J 1 base, leaving 11 bases between the germline ends. The CDR3 is 14 residues long. The complete variable domain, with remaining parts taken from reference TRBV9 and TRBJ2-2, reads DSGVTQTPKHLITATGQRVTLRCSPRSGDLSVYWYQQSLDQGLQFLIQYYNGEERAKGNILERFSAQQFPDLHSELNLSSLELGDSALYFCASGREGNTGELFFGEGSRLTVL.

As DNA, the CDR3 is TGTGCCATCACAGCATCGGAACTAGGGAACAATGAGCAGTTCTTC. Its protein product is CAITASELGNNEQFF. The chain carries TRBV10-3 and TRBJ2-1; TRBD2 might be the D (5 bases). The CDR3 loop spans 15 amino acids. The V end lost 7 bases, the J end lost 5 bases, and 18 bases lay between the germline ends. Per the germline V gene, CDR1 is ENHRY and CDR2 is SYGVKD.